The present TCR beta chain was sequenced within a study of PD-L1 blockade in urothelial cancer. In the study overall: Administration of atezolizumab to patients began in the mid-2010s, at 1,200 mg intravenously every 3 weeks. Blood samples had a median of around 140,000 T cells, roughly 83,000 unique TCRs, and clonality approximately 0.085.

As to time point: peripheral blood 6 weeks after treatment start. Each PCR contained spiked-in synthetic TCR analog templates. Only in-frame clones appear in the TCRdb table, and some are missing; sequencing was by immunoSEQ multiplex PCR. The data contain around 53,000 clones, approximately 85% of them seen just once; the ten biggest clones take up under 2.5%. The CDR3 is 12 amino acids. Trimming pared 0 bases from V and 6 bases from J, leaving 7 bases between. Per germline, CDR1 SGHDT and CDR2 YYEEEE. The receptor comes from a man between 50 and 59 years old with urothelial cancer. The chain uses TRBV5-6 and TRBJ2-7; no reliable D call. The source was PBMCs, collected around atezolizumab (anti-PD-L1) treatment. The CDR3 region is CASSLVRSEQYF. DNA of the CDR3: TGTGCCAGCAGCTTGGTTAGATCCGAGCAGTACTTC.